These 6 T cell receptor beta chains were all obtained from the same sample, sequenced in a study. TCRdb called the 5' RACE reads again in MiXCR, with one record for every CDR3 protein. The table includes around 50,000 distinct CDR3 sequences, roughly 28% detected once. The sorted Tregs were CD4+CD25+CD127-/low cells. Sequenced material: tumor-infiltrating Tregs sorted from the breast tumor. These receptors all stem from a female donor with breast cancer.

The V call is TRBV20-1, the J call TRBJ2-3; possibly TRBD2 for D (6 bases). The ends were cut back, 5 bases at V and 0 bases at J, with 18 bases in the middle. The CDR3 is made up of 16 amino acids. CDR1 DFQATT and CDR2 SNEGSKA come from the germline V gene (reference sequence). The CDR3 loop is CSAWAGSGSSTDTQYF. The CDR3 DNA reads TGCAGTGCTTGGGCCGGGAGCGGATCTAGCACAGATACGCAGTATTTT.

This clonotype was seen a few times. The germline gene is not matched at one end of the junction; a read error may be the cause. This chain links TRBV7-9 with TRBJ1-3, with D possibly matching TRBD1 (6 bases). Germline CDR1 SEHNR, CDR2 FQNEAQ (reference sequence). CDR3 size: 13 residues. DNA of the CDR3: TGTGCCTGCAGCTTGGGACAAGGGAACACCATATATTTT. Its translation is CACSLGQGNTIYF.

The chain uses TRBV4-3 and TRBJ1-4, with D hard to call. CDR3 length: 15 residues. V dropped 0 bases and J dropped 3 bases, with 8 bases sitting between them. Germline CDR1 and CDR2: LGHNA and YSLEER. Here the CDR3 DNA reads TGCGCCAGCAGCCAAGATTTGGCAGCTAATGAAAAACTGTTTTTT. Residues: CASSQDLAANEKLFF.

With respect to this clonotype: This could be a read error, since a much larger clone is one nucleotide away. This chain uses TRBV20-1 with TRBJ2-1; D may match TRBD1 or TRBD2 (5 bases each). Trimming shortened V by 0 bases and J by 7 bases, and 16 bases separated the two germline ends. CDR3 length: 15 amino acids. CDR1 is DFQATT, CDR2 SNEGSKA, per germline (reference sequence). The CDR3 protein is CSARDTRGPGNEQFF. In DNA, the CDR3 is TGCAGTGCTAGAGATACCCGGGGCCCGGGGAATGAGCAGTTCTTC.

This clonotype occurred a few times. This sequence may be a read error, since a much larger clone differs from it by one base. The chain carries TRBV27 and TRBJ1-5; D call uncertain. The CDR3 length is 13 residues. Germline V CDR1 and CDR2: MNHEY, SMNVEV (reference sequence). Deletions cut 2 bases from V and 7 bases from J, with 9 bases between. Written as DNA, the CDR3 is TGTGCCAGCAGTTTAGTTGTGGGACAGCCCCAGCATTTT. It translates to CASSLVVGQPQHF.

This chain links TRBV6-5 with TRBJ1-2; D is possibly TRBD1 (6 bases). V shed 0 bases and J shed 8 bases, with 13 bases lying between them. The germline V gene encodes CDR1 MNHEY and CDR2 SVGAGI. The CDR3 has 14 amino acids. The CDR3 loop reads CASSYSGRGRGYTF. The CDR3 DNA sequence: TGTGCCAGCAGTTACTCGGGCAGGGGCAGAGGCTACACCTTC.